Listed here are 27 T cell receptor beta chains from one sample, sequenced in a study of blood T cell repertoires in COVID-19. Method: immunoSEQ multiplex PCR; TCRdb's copy keeps in-frame clones and lacks some. Of 90,000 to 120,000 clones detected, approximately 80% appear once; the ten largest clones hold about 4.5%. The specimen sequenced was peripheral blood. The receptors shown here come from an older man with acute or convalescent COVID-19.

This clone was counted a few times. V usage is TRBV10-3 and J usage is TRBJ2-3; D unresolved. The CDR3 has 13 residues. Germline V gene sequence: CDR1 ENHRY, CDR2 SYGVKD. V lost 3 bases and J lost 6, with 10 bases in between. CDR3 sequence: CAISDQSSDTQYF. The CDR3 nucleotides are TGTGCCATCAGTGACCAGTCGTCGGATACGCAGTATTTT.

The J gene is TRBJ1-2, the V gene TRBV4-2, with D possibly TRBD1 on 5 matching bases. Trimming took 0 bases from V and 4 from J, leaving 12 bases between them. CDR1 and CDR2 from the germline V gene are LGHNA and YNFKEQ. CDR3 size: 15 residues. The CDR3 protein is CASSQDKGGTYGYTF. The CDR3 nucleotides read TGTGCCAGCAGCCAAGATAAAGGAGGGACCTATGGCTACACCTTC.

This clone was picked up one time. V and J are TRBV6-5 and TRBJ1-6, with a possible D match to TRBD1 (5 bases). The CDR3 runs 14 residues. Trimming left V 0 bases short and J 10 bases short, with 10 bases between. Per the germline V gene, CDR1 is MNHEY and CDR2 is SVGAGI. The CDR3: CASSYSGAGSPLHF. CDR3 coding DNA: TGTGCCAGCAGTTACTCAGGGGCCGGATCACCCCTCCACTTT.

The genes are TRBV13 and TRBJ1-2, with 10 nucleotides matching TRBD1. J was trimmed by 7 bases and V by 5 bases; bases with no gene match: 7. Per germline, CDR1 PRHDT and CDR2 FYEKMQ (reference sequence). The CDR3 runs 14 residues. The CDR3 loop reads CASSRDRGRRGYTF. CDR3 nucleotides: TGTGCCAGCAGCCGAGACAGGGGGCGGCGTGGCTACACCTTC.

CDR3 coding DNA: TGTGCCAGCAGTTTACAACAGGGGGAAAAACTGTTTTTT. This translates into CASSLQQGEKLFF. The V call is TRBV12-3 or TRBV12-4, the J call TRBJ1-4; 7 nucleotides align to TRBD1. J gave up 8 bases and V 2 bases, and 2 bases lay outside the gene matches. This CDR3 region has 13 residues.

The rearrangement joins TRBV7-8 to TRBJ1-2, with 7 positions matching TRBD1. Trimming took 4 bases from V and 6 from J; bases not matched to a gene: 8. The CDR3 is 14 amino acids. Germline V gene data show CDR1 as SGHVS and CDR2 as FQNEAQ. The CDR3 loop is CASSSGQTGNGYTF. DNA for the CDR3: TGTGCCAGCAGCTCCGGGCAGACAGGGAATGGCTACACCTTC. Full variable domain (missing parts from reference TRBV7-8 and TRBJ1-2): GAGVSQSPRYKVAKRGQDVALRCDPISGHVSLFWYQQALGQGPEFLTYFQNEAQLDKSGLPSDRFFAERPEGSVSTLKIQRTQQEDSAVYLCASSSGQTGNGYTFGSGTRLTVV.

CDR3 residues: CASSQVTGLNTEAFF. The CDR3 coding sequence is TGTGCCAGCAGCCAGGTCACAGGGTTGAACACTGAAGCTTTCTTT. The genes are TRBV3-1 (or the pseudogene TRBV3-2) and TRBJ1-1; a weak D match, TRBD1 (6 bases). The CDR3 consists of 15 residues. The germline CDR1 and CDR2 sequences are LGHDT and YNNKEL (reference sequence). V was cut by 3 bases and J by 0 bases, with 11 bases left in between.

This chain joins TRBV5-6 and TRBJ1-5; D ambiguous. V was cut by 0 bases and J by 1 base, with 11 bases left in between. From germline, CDR1 is SGHDT and CDR2 YYEEEE. The CDR3 runs to 16 residues. Written as DNA, the CDR3 is TGTGCCAGCAGCTTGGGAGAGTTGACAAGCAATCAGCCCCAGCATTTT. It yields the protein CASSLGELTSNQPQHF.

The chain carries TRBV5-1 and TRBJ2-1; D might be TRBD2 (8 bases). V was pared by 4 bases and J by 6 bases, with 17 bases between. The CDR3 runs to 15 residues. Germline V CDR1 and CDR2: SGHRS, YFSETQ. CDR3 protein: CASSTGGAGGNEQFF. The CDR3 DNA follows: TGCGCCAGCAGCACGGGAGGGGCAGGGGGCAATGAGCAGTTCTTC.

J is TRBJ2-5 and V is TRBV15; TRBD2 matches at 8 bases. CDR1 is LNHNV, CDR2 YYDKDF, per germline (reference sequence). The CDR3 sequence is 15 residues long. V was clipped by 3 bases and J by 3 bases; unmatched bases: 6. The CDR3, as DNA: TGTGCCACCAGCAGCCAGCGGGGGTTCGAAGAGACCCAGTACTTC. This translates into CATSSQRGFEETQYF.

The rearrangement uses TRBV2 and TRBJ1-4; no reliable D call. The CDR3 is made up of 14 amino acids. V was pared by 2 bases and J by 0 bases, with 4 bases between. Germline CDR1 and CDR2: SNHLY and FYNNEI. DNA for the CDR3: TGTGCCAGCAGTGAAACAACAACTAATGAAAAACTGTTTTTT. Protein product: CASSETTTNEKLFF.

The chain has TRBV5-1 and TRBJ2-1, with TRBD2 matching 11 bases. This CDR3 spans 16 amino acids. V shed 3 bases, J shed 9 bases, and the junction held 11 bases outside the gene matches. CDR1 is SGHRS, CDR2 YFSETQ, per germline. The CDR3 loop is CASSSFSGGAVGEQFF. CDR3 bases: TGCGCCAGCAGCTCCTTTAGCGGGGGGGCCGTCGGTGAGCAGTTCTTC.

V gene TRBV6-2 or TRBV6-3 combines with J gene TRBJ2-3; 11 bases match TRBD2. V lost 6 bases, J lost 5 bases, and 7 bases stayed unmatched. The V gene's germline CDR1 is MNHEY and CDR2 SVGEGT. The length of the CDR3 is 15 residues. CDR3 nucleotide sequence: TGTGCCAGCAGCTTGACTAGCGGGGCTCGAGATACGCAGTATTTT. Encoded protein: CASSLTSGARDTQYF.

This clone turned up a few times. The V gene is TRBV6-2 or TRBV6-3, the J gene TRBJ1-6; no clear D. The germline gives CDR1 MNHEY, CDR2 SVGEGT. The CDR3 length is 13 residues. V was pared by 2 bases and J by 5 bases, with 4 bases between. The CDR3 nucleotides are TGTGCCAGCAGTTACCAGAATAATTCACCCCTCCACTTT. This codes for CASSYQNNSPLHF.

The chain recombines TRBV7-3 with TRBJ2-7; D is unclear. Trimming stripped 5 bases from V and 0 bases from J, with 8 bases between. This CDR3 spans 13 amino acids. CDR1 is SGHTA and CDR2 is FQGTGA in the germline V gene. CDR3 residues: CASSPRFSYEQYF. The CDR3 DNA reads as TGTGCCAGCAGCCCCCGGTTCTCCTACGAGCAGTACTTC.

V gene TRBV6-2 or TRBV6-3 combines with J gene TRBJ2-1; perhaps TRBD1 as D (6 bases). Germline CDR1 MNHEY, CDR2 SVGEGT. CDR3 size: 13 residues. Trimming left V 5 bases short and J 10 bases short, with 15 bases between. CDR3 coding DNA: TGTGCCAGCAGTCAGGGGCTACCGCGGGAGCAGTTCTTC. It codes for CASSQGLPREQFF.

This clone has just one count. V and J are TRBV4-1 and TRBJ2-7, with D possibly being TRBD1 (5 bases). The CDR3 spans 13 residues. V was clipped by 0 bases and J by 3 bases, with 6 bases between them. Germline CDR1 is MGHRA and CDR2 is YSYEKL. In DNA, the CDR3 is TGCGCCAGCAGCCAAGACAGGGTCTACGAGCAGTACTTC. The encoded protein is CASSQDRVYEQYF.

The genes are TRBV6-5 and TRBJ2-1; D not certain. Germline assignment: CDR1 MNHEY and CDR2 SVGAGI. V dropped 0 bases and J dropped 5 bases, with 8 bases sitting between them. The CDR3 contains 14 residues. CDR3 nucleotide sequence: TGTGCCAGCAGTTACTCGAACAGTGACAATGAGCAGTTCTTC. This encodes CASSYSNSDNEQFF.

This chain joins TRBV6-5 and TRBJ2-5; 7 bases fit TRBD2. This CDR3 has 16 amino acids. J gave up 4 bases and V 2 bases, and 10 bases lay outside the gene matches. Looked up from germline, CDR1 is MNHEY and CDR2 is SVGAGI. The CDR3 DNA reads as TGTGCCAGCAGTTACCTCGGGGGGACGGGGGGAGAGACCCAGTACTTC. This codes for CASSYLGGTGGETQYF.

The genes are TRBV3-1 (or the pseudogene TRBV3-2) and TRBJ2-2, with D possibly being TRBD2 (6 bases). The length of the CDR3 is 17 residues. V was clipped by 4 bases and J by 6 bases, with 21 bases between them. Germline V gene data show CDR1 as LGHDT and CDR2 as YNNKEL (reference sequence). In nucleotides, the CDR3 is TGTGCCAGCAGCCCGAAACTCGGGAAAGGGGAGGCCGGGGAGCTGTTTTTT. It specifies CASSPKLGKGEAGELFF.

The chain joins TRBV3-1 (or the pseudogene TRBV3-2) to TRBJ2-3; 8 nucleotides align to TRBD2. The CDR3 covers 17 residues. From germline, CDR1 is LGHDT and CDR2 YNNKEL (reference sequence). V gave up 3 bases and J gave up 0 bases; unmatched junction bases: 8. CDR3 bases: TGTGCCAGCAGCCATCAGCGGGGGATCCATAGCACAGATACGCAGTATTTT. Amino acid sequence: CASSHQRGIHSTDTQYF.

This chain links TRBV6-5 with TRBJ1-1, with unresolved D. The CDR3 runs to 14 residues. The germline V gene encodes CDR1 MNHEY and CDR2 SVGAGI. Between the trimmed V and J ends, which lost 0 bases and 1 base, there was a span of 6 bases. CDR3 region: CASSYSFRNTEAFF. The CDR3 region has the DNA TGTGCCAGCAGTTACTCATTCAGGAACACTGAAGCTTTCTTT.

The chain is built from TRBV6-2 or TRBV6-3 and TRBJ2-7; 7 bases map to TRBD1. Germline V gene data show CDR1 as MNHEY and CDR2 as SVGEGT. This CDR3 region has 15 residues. Germline trimming cut 6 bases from V and 3 bases from J; bases unmatched to any gene: 11. The CDR3 spells CASSATGVKHYEQYF. The CDR3, as DNA: TGTGCCAGCAGCGCTACAGGGGTTAAGCACTACGAGCAGTACTTC.

This clone was counted a few times. The chain uses TRBV4-1 and TRBJ1-2; D uncertain. CDR3 length: 17 amino acids. CDR1 is MGHRA, CDR2 YSYEKL, per germline. With 0 bases removed from V and 0 bases from J, the gap between germline ends came to 14 bases. The CDR3 DNA is TGCGCCAGCAGCCAAGACATTTCTCGTCGAGCTAACTATGGCTACACCTTC. As protein: CASSQDISRRANYGYTF.

This clone was recorded once. The chain recombines TRBV11-2 with TRBJ2-3, with D maybe TRBD2 (5 bases). Trimming took off 5 bases at V and 4 bases at J, with 7 bases between the two ends. CDR3 size: 12 residues. Germline CDR1 and CDR2: SGHAT and FQNNGV. This CDR3 is CASSLLADTQYF. The DNA of the CDR3 is TGTGCCAGCAGCCTACTAGCAGATACGCAGTATTTT.

The chain employs TRBV12-3 or TRBV12-4 and TRBJ1-1; D gene ambiguous. V was shortened by 8 bases and J by 5 bases, with 15 bases between the two germline ends. This CDR3 is 13 amino acids long. The CDR3 region has the DNA TGTGCCAGCGCATCGGAGACGGGAACTGAAGCTTTCTTT. Protein product: CASASETGTEAFF.

The chain combines TRBV19 with TRBJ2-1, with a possible D match to TRBD2 (5 bases). V lost 0 bases, J lost 4 bases, and 7 bases lay in between. Germline-derived CDR1 and CDR2 are LNHDA and SQIVND (reference sequence). The CDR3 runs to 14 residues. For the CDR3, the DNA is TGTGCCAGTAGTATAGACCCGGGGTACAATGAGCAGTTCTTC. This sequence encodes CASSIDPGYNEQFF.